These 17 T cell receptor beta chains share one sample of origin, sequenced in a study of cytomegalovirus exposure and HLA in healthy donors. PCR used 60 Vbeta primers and 13 Jbeta primers. Clones were read by immunoSEQ multiplex PCR, and TCRdb kept only the in-frame ones, dropping some. The sample carries around 130,000 clones, around 85% recorded once. Specimen: PBMCs. These TCRs come from a woman aged 30 to 39 in good health and CMV-seropositive.

The chain carries TRBV29-1 and TRBJ1-2; D gene uncertain. Germline V lookup: CDR1 SQVTM, CDR2 ANQGSEA. Trimming took 7 bases from V and 4 from J, leaving 10 bases between them. This CDR3 contains 11 residues. CDR3 sequence reads: CSAPAFYGYTF. The CDR3 DNA reads TGCAGCGCACCCGCGTTCTATGGCTACACCTTC.

V usage is TRBV7-9 and J usage is TRBJ2-2; 8 bases line up with TRBD2. The V gene end was trimmed by 5 bases and the J gene end by 1 base; junction bases not matched to a gene: 6. This CDR3 is built from 16 residues. Germline loops: CDR1 SEHNR, CDR2 FQNEAQ (reference sequence). The CDR3 loop is CASSPREGLNTGELFF. The CDR3 nucleotides read TGTGCCAGCAGCCCACGGGAGGGCCTGAACACCGGGGAGCTGTTTTTT.

The rearrangement joins TRBV5-4 to TRBJ2-2; a possible D gene is TRBD1 (6 bases). Germline CDR1 SGHNT, CDR2 YYREEE (reference sequence). V lost 4 bases, J lost 5 bases, and 21 bases lay in between. The CDR3 length is 17 residues. The CDR3: CASSHPSRGIGTGELFF. The CDR3 DNA reads TGTGCCAGCAGCCATCCAAGTAGGGGGATAGGTACCGGGGAGCTGTTTTTT.

The chain couples TRBV6-6 to TRBJ2-1, with D possibly TRBD1 on 6 matching bases. The V end was cut by 5 bases, the J end by 0 bases, with 11 bases between. The germline gives CDR1 MNHNY, CDR2 SVGAGI (reference sequence). This CDR3 has 15 amino acids. The chain's CDR3 is CASSPTGSSYNEQFF. The CDR3, as DNA: TGTGCCAGCAGTCCCACAGGGAGCTCCTACAATGAGCAGTTCTTC.

The gene calls are TRBV7-9 and TRBJ1-3; TRBD1 matches at 8 bases. After removal of 5 bases from V and 6 bases from J, the junction contained 9 bases not matched to a gene. The germline V gene encodes CDR1 SEHNR and CDR2 FQNEAQ (reference sequence). This CDR3 is built from 15 residues. CDR3 in DNA: TGTGCCAGCAGCACAACGGACAGGGTGGAAAACACCATATATTTT. Protein product: CASSTTDRVENTIYF.

A single count supports this clone. The chain joins TRBV6-4 to TRBJ2-3; D is possibly TRBD2 (5 bases). Germline V CDR1 and CDR2: MRHNA, SNTAGT. This CDR3 spans 11 amino acids. V was clipped by 8 bases and J by 7 bases, with 10 bases between them. CDR3 coding DNA: TGTGCCAGCCGAAGCGGCTATACGCAGTATTTT. Residues: CASRSGYTQYF.

About this clone itself: This CDR3 fails to terminate in the conserved phenylalanine or tryptophan, so it likely reflects a read error. V usage is TRBV30 and J usage is TRBJ1-5, with D maybe TRBD1 (5 bases). The CDR3 totals 14 residues. The V end was cut by 1 base, the J end by 3 bases, with 10 bases between. Per germline, CDR1 GTSNPN and CDR2 SVGIG (reference sequence). CDR3 nucleotide sequence: TGTGCCTGGAGTGGAGGAGGGGTCAATCAGCCCCAGCATCTT. This gives the protein CAWSGGGVNQPQHL.

The chain couples TRBV18 to TRBJ1-2, with TRBD1 identical over 10 bases. CDR3 length equals 14 residues. CDR1 is KGHSH, CDR2 LQKENI, per germline. Unmatched junction bases numbered 3, after V lost 2 bases and J lost 6 bases. CDR3 sequence (DNA): TGTGCCAGCTCACCAGGGACAGGGGTTAATGGCTACACCTTC. This gives the protein CASSPGTGVNGYTF.

This chain joins TRBV25-1 and TRBJ1-2; a possible D gene is TRBD1 (5 bases). There are 13 residues in the CDR3. Trimming took 3 bases from V and 6 from J, leaving 11 bases between them. CDR1 and CDR2 (germline): MGHDK, SYGVNS. CDR3 DNA: TGTGCCAGCAGTGATCTCAGGGAGGATGGCTACACCTTC. It encodes CASSDLREDGYTF.

The rearrangement links TRBV5-1 to TRBJ1-6, with TRBD1 identical over 11 bases. The germline CDR1 and CDR2 sequences are SGHRS and YFSETQ. V trimming: 4 bases; J trimming: 8 bases; junction bases outside the gene matches: 8. The CDR3 consists of 16 residues. CDR3 protein: CASSPGQGALHSPLHF. DNA for the CDR3: TGCGCCAGCAGCCCTGGACAGGGGGCGCTTCATTCACCCCTCCACTTT.

V gene TRBV7-3 combines with J gene TRBJ1-2; D might be TRBD1 (6 bases). The CDR3 contains 15 residues. Germline V lookup: CDR1 SGHTA, CDR2 FQGTGA. V was shortened by 6 bases and J by 7 bases, with 21 bases between the two germline ends. The CDR3, as DNA: TGTGCCAGCAGTTCCGGCGAGGGTTCCAGGGGTGGCTACACCTTC. It translates to CASSSGEGSRGGYTF.

The V gene is TRBV2, the J gene TRBJ1-4, with D possibly being TRBD1 (5 bases). V was clipped by 2 bases and J by 7 bases, with 5 bases between them. The CDR3 length is 12 residues. In germline, CDR1 is SNHLY, CDR2 FYNNEI. The CDR3 loop is CASSEQGEKLFF. CDR3 coding DNA: TGTGCCAGCAGTGAACAGGGTGAAAAACTGTTTTTT.

This chain connects TRBV6-1 to TRBJ1-6; 9 bases map to TRBD1. Losses at the gene ends were 1 base for V and 9 bases for J; bases not matched to a gene: 7. This CDR3 is built from 16 residues. CDR1 and CDR2 (germline): MNHNS, SASEGT. The CDR3 DNA follows: TGTGCCAGCAGTGAAGGGGGACAGGGAGTTGGTTCACCCCTCCACTTT. Translated: CASSEGGQGVGSPLHF.

The chain couples TRBV4-1 to TRBJ2-7; D not resolved. This CDR3 comprises 13 residues. Deletions cut 4 bases from V and 3 bases from J, with 10 bases between. Germline assignment: CDR1 MGHRA and CDR2 YSYEKL. The DNA of the CDR3 is TGCGCCAGCAGCCCCTATCCTTACTACGAGCAGTACTTC. Amino acid sequence: CASSPYPYYEQYF.

The chain couples TRBV5-1 to TRBJ2-7; perhaps TRBD2 as D (6 bases). The CDR3 length is 17 residues. The germline V gene encodes CDR1 SGHRS and CDR2 YFSETQ. V dropped 3 bases and J dropped 1 base, with 20 bases sitting between them. Written as DNA, the CDR3 is TGCGCCAGCAGCTCGGGGGTAGTGGGTGGCAGATCCTACGAGCAGTACTTC. Protein sequence: CASSSGVVGGRSYEQYF.

The chain couples TRBV5-1 to TRBJ1-1; D remains unclear. Germline-derived CDR1 and CDR2 are SGHRS and YFSETQ. V was trimmed by 0 bases and J by 1 base, leaving 10 bases between them. The CDR3 runs 15 residues. The CDR3 loop is CASSLVQSENTEAFF. The DNA for the CDR3 is TGCGCCAGCAGCTTGGTTCAGAGCGAGAACACTGAAGCTTTCTTT. The variable domain in full, completed from reference TRBV5-1 and TRBJ1-1, reads KAGVTQTPRYLIKTRGQQVTLSCSPISGHRSVSWYQQTPGQGLQFLFEYFSETQRNKGNFPGRFSGRQFSNSRSEMNVSTLELGDSALYLCASSLVQSENTEAFFGQGTRLTVV.

This clone is a singleton in its sample. V is TRBV6-6 and J is TRBJ1-6; TRBD1 matches 8 bases. The germline V gene encodes CDR1 MNHNY and CDR2 SVGAGI (reference sequence). V lost 8 bases, J lost 8 bases, and 8 bases stayed unmatched. The CDR3 sequence is 14 residues long. This CDR3 reads CASRGRGRDSPLHF. CDR3 DNA sequence: TGTGCCAGCCGGGGCAGGGGGCGCGATTCACCCCTCCACTTT.